Shown below are 17 T cell receptor beta chains from a single sample sequenced in a study of OX40 agonist ivuxolimab in advanced cancers. The table came from immunoSEQ multiplex PCR; TCRdb's copy has only in-frame clones and leaves some out. The sample contains approximately 70,000 clones, about nine tenths of which appear only once. Sequenced material: CD4+ or CD8+ T cells sorted from blood, taken in a trial of the OX40 agonist ivuxolimab. Source of these receptors: an adult with an advanced solid tumor such as melanoma, head and neck, liver or kidney cancer.

The chain uses TRBV19 and TRBJ1-4; D call uncertain. V was trimmed by 5 bases and J by 8 bases, leaving 9 bases between them. The CDR3 has 12 amino acids. CDR1 is LNHDA and CDR2 is SQIVND in the germline V gene (reference sequence). CDR3 sequence reads: CASSPESEKLFF. CDR3 DNA: TGTGCCAGTAGTCCCGAATCGGAAAAACTGTTTTTT.

This clone has only a few counts. The chain links TRBV5-1 to TRBJ2-2, with a tentative D call TRBD1 (7 bases). V gave up 2 bases and J gave up 6 bases, with 17 bases separating them. Germline CDR1 reads SGHRS; CDR2 reads YFSETQ. This CDR3 is built from 16 residues. Here the CDR3 reads CASSLSEGAHSGELFF. As DNA, the CDR3 is TGCGCCAGCAGCTTATCGGAGGGGGCTCACTCCGGGGAGCTGTTTTTT.

The CDR3 spells CASSLRGLDTEAFF. The CDR3, as DNA: TGTGCCAGCAGCTTGAGGGGGCTGGACACTGAAGCTTTCTTT. The rearrangement links TRBV5-4 to TRBJ1-1, with 7 bases matching TRBD1. After removal of 1 base from V and 3 bases from J, the junction contained 3 bases not matched to a gene. The CDR3 spans 14 residues. Germline-derived CDR1 and CDR2 are SGHNT and YYREEE (reference sequence).

The CDR3 DNA reads as TGTGCCAGCTCGGAGGGGGGCAAGGAGACCCAGTACTTC. Translation: CASSEGGKETQYF. The V call is TRBV18, the J call TRBJ2-5; perhaps D is TRBD1 or TRBD2 (6 bases each). V lost 6 bases to trimming and J lost 5 bases, with 13 bases between them. Germline CDR1 KGHSH, CDR2 LQKENI. CDR3 length: 13 residues.

The chain uses TRBV15 and TRBJ2-3; 10 nucleotides match TRBD1. This CDR3 contains 15 residues. Trimming cost V 8 bases and J 4 bases; bases outside gene matches: 9. Germline lookup yields CDR1 LNHNV and CDR2 YYDKDF (reference sequence). This chain's CDR3 is CATGRDRGSADTQYF. CDR3 in DNA: TGTGCCACCGGCCGGGACAGGGGATCGGCAGATACGCAGTATTTT.

The chain recombines TRBV5-1 with TRBJ2-3; 13 bases line up with TRBD2. V lost 0 bases and J lost 4; bases outside the gene matches: 5. The CDR3 length is 17 residues. Germline values: CDR1 SGHRS, CDR2 YFSETQ. The CDR3 region is CASSLAGLAGAADTQYF. The DNA of the CDR3 is TGCGCCAGCAGCTTGGCTGGACTAGCGGGGGCGGCAGATACGCAGTATTTT.

For the CDR3, the DNA is TGTGCCAGCAGTGCCGGGTTAGGTGGCTACACCTTC. It encodes CASSAGLGGYTF. The V gene is TRBV2, the J gene TRBJ1-2; D call uncertain. Trimming cost V 4 bases and J 7 bases, with 10 bases left between them. The CDR3 has 12 residues. Germline CDR1 reads SNHLY; CDR2 reads FYNNEI.

The rearrangement joins TRBV27 to TRBJ1-1; D is unresolved. The V end was cut by 10 bases, the J end by 1 base, with 16 bases between. Germline V gives CDR1 MNHEY, CDR2 SMNVEV (reference sequence). The CDR3 contains 14 residues. This CDR3 reads CATSRASKNTEAFF. As DNA, the CDR3 is TGTGCCACTTCCCGGGCATCGAAGAACACTGAAGCTTTCTTT.

The V call is TRBV28, the J call TRBJ1-5; the match to TRBD1 covers 8 bases. The CDR3 consists of 17 residues. In germline, CDR1 is MDHEN, CDR2 SYDVKM. The J segment lost 5 bases and the V segment lost 2 bases, leaving 11 bases of the junction unmatched. This chain's CDR3 is CASSLVSGTGFYQPQHF. The DNA for the CDR3 is TGTGCCAGCAGTTTAGTATCTGGGACAGGCTTTTATCAGCCCCAGCATTTT.

The chain is built from TRBV11-1 and TRBJ2-3, with D uncertain. V gave up 2 bases and J gave up 2 bases, with 8 bases separating them. Germline CDR1 reads SGHAT; CDR2 reads FQDESV (reference sequence). The CDR3 has 14 amino acids. The CDR3 reads CASSLLGPTDTQYF. The CDR3 region has the DNA TGTGCCAGCAGCTTACTAGGCCCCACAGATACGCAGTATTTT.

This chain connects TRBV5-4 to TRBJ2-7; D is uncertain. From germline, CDR1 is SGHNT and CDR2 YYREEE (reference sequence). Trimming removed 0 bases from V and 0 bases from J, with 10 bases in between. The CDR3 is made up of 15 amino acids. CDR3 loop: CASSLDSRSSYEQYF. The CDR3 DNA follows: TGTGCCAGCAGCTTGGACTCTCGGAGCTCCTACGAGCAGTACTTC.

The chain couples TRBV28 to TRBJ1-2; D might be TRBD1 (5 bases). In germline, CDR1 is MDHEN, CDR2 SYDVKM. The CDR3 consists of 13 residues. The CDR3 DNA sequence: TGTGCGACAGCCGTGGGGAGCGTCTATGGCTACACCTTC. It codes for CATAVGSVYGYTF.

This clone was observed a handful of times. This chain links TRBV9 with TRBJ1-5; D might be TRBD1 (5 bases). V lost 3 bases and J 6 bases, leaving 25 bases between the germline ends. The CDR3 length is 18 residues. CDR1 is SGDLS, CDR2 YYNGEE, per germline. As DNA, the CDR3 is TGTGCCAGCAGCGCCCAGTTACCTCTCCTCCAGGGTTTTCAGCCCCAGCATTTT. It specifies CASSAQLPLLQGFQPQHF. Supplemented by reference TRBV9 and TRBJ1-5, the full variable domain reads DSGVTQTPKHLITATGQRVTLRCSPRSGDLSVYWYQQSLDQGLQFLIQYYNGEERAKGNILERFSAQQFPDLHSELNLSSLELGDSALYFCASSAQLPLLQGFQPQHFGDGTRLSIL.

This chain connects TRBV6-1 to TRBJ1-1; no clear D gene. The V gene's germline CDR1 is MNHNS and CDR2 SASEGT. V lost 5 bases to trimming and J lost 1 base, with 11 bases between them. The CDR3 is 14 residues long. The CDR3 coding sequence is TGTGCCAGCAGTCTAGAAGGCGCGAACACTGAAGCTTTCTTT. Its translation is CASSLEGANTEAFF.

This rearrangement joins TRBV19 to TRBJ2-1, with D hard to call. The CDR3 consists of 11 residues. CDR1 is LNHDA and CDR2 is SQIVND in the germline V gene (reference sequence). Trimming took off 5 bases at V and 9 bases at J, with 8 bases between the two ends. In nucleotides, the CDR3 is TGTGCCAGTAGTCAAACGGGTGAGCAGTTCTTC. Protein: CASSQTGEQFF.

CDR3 nucleotide sequence: TGTGCCTGGGGTTTTAATGAAAAACTGTTTTTT. Protein: CAWGFNEKLFF. This chain connects TRBV30 to TRBJ1-4; D ambiguous. CDR1 is GTSNPN and CDR2 is SVGIG in the germline V gene (reference sequence). V was clipped by 5 bases and J by 4 bases, with 5 bases between them. CDR3 length equals 11 residues.

CDR3 region: CASSSGQGGINQPQHF. The CDR3 nucleotides are TGTGCCAGCAGTTCCGGACAGGGGGGAATAAATCAGCCCCAGCATTTT. The chain recombines TRBV27 with TRBJ1-5; 10 bases match TRBD1. The V gene's germline CDR1 is MNHEY and CDR2 SMNVEV (reference sequence). This CDR3 region has 16 residues. Trimming removed 4 bases from V and 4 bases from J; junction bases left unmatched: 7.